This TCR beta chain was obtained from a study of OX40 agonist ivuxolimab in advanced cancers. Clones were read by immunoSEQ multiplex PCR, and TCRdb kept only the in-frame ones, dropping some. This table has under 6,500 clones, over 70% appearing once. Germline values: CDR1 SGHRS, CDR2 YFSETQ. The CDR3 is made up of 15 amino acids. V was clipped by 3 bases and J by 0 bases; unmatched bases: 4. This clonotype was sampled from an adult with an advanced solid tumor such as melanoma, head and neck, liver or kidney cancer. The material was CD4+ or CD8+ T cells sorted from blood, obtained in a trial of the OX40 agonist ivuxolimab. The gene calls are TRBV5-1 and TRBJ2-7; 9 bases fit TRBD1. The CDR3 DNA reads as TGCGCCAGCAGCTGGGGGACAGGGAGCTCCTACGAGCAGTACTTC. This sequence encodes CASSWGTGSSYEQYF.